Presented here are 5 T cell receptor beta chains from one specimen sequenced in a study of blood T cell repertoires in COVID-19 (dated by TCRdb to the early 2020s). Library generation was performed with the immunoSEQ multiplex PCR assay. TCRdb's version of the immuneACCESS table is confined to in-frame rearrangements and falls short of the full clone set. An unresolved V gene accounts for under half of the shortfall where checked; the remainder is of unknown origin. This sample lists approximately 110,000 clones; about 89% were detected once. The ten largest clones capture almost 4.5% of the sample. The sequenced sample consisted of peripheral blood. These receptors were taken from a middle-aged man with acute or convalescent COVID-19.

This chain links TRBV18 with TRBJ2-3; 7 bases are shared with TRBD1. The CDR3 has 14 residues. Germline CDR1 KGHSH, CDR2 LQKENI. V was clipped by 5 bases and J by 6 bases; unmatched bases: 8. The CDR3 nucleotides are TGTGCCAGCTCAGATCCGGGACAGATGGATACGCAGTATTTT. Translation: CASSDPGQMDTQYF.

In its sample, this clone was seen once. The genes are TRBV4-3 and TRBJ1-1, with D tentatively TRBD1 (6 bases). Germline V lookup: CDR1 LGHNA, CDR2 YSLEER. Trimming stripped 4 bases from V and 1 base from J, with 16 bases between. CDR3 size: 16 residues. The CDR3 spells CASSLHPQDRNTEAFF. The DNA of the CDR3 is TGCGCCAGCAGCCTCCACCCCCAGGACAGGAACACTGAAGCTTTCTTT.

The J gene is TRBJ1-1, the V gene TRBV2; D is ambiguous. The germline V gene has CDR1 SNHLY and CDR2 FYNNEI. V shed 4 bases and J shed 1 base, with 10 bases lying between them. CDR3 length equals 14 residues. CDR3 coding DNA: TGTGCCAGCAGTGGACGGGGATCGAACACTGAAGCTTTCTTT. Protein: CASSGRGSNTEAFF. The variable domain in full, with the rest retrieved from reference TRBV2 and TRBJ1-1, is EPEVTQTPSHQVTQMGQEVILRCVPISNHLYFYWYRQILGQKVEFLVSFYNNEISEKSEIFDDQFSVERPDGSNFTLKIRSTKLEDSAMYFCASSGRGSNTEAFFGQGTRLTVV.

This chain connects TRBV6-5 to TRBJ2-2, with TRBD1 matching 7 bases. CDR1 and CDR2 (germline): MNHEY, SVGAGI. The CDR3 extends over 13 amino acids. The V segment lost 7 bases and the J segment 7 bases; nucleotides outside the gene matches: 6. CDR3 sequence: CASTRQGDGELFF. The CDR3 nucleotides read TGTGCCAGCACTCGACAGGGCGACGGGGAGCTGTTTTTT.

The V gene is TRBV30, the J gene TRBJ2-7, with TRBD2 matching 7 bases. This CDR3 region has 12 residues. V lost 5 bases to trimming and J lost 3 bases; unmatched junction nucleotides: 4. Germline lookup yields CDR1 GTSNPN and CDR2 SVGIG (reference sequence). For the CDR3, the DNA is TGTGCCTGGGGGGAGGGTGTCTACGAGCAGTACTTC. Protein product: CAWGEGVYEQYF.